A single sample gave rise to the 30 T cell receptor beta chains below, sequenced in a study of T cells expressing NK-cell markers. Using the 5' RACE reads, TCRdb records one entry per CDR3 protein without DNA. In all, the sample yields a few hundred thousand distinct CDR3 sequences. The sample consisted of blood T cells: a sorted CD56 or NKG2C T cell subset, CD4+ or CD8+ T cells, or bulk PBMC T cells (not recorded which). The receptor source for this set is a man younger than 30 in good health.

The rearrangement joins TRBV5-1 to TRBJ1-1; absent DNA, TCRdb's TRBD1 call cannot be checked. CDR3 length: 14 residues. CDR1 is SGHRS and CDR2 is YFSETQ in the germline V gene. CDR3 sequence reads: CASSWTGRGTEAFF.

The rearrangement uses TRBV4-3 and TRBJ2-7; TCRdb's D call, TRBD2, is unchecked because there is no DNA. The CDR3 has 15 residues. The germline V gene encodes CDR1 LGHNA and CDR2 YSLEER. Here the CDR3 reads CASSPRTSGRSEQYF.

The chain couples TRBV3-1 to TRBJ2-2; as DNA is missing, the TRBD1 call by TCRdb cannot be tested. The CDR3 is 18 amino acids. The V gene's germline CDR1 is LGHDT and CDR2 YNNKEL (reference sequence). CDR3 in amino acids: CATSSSVLRRGFPGELFF. Full variable domain (remainder filled in from reference TRBV3-1 and TRBJ2-2): DTAVSQTPKYLVTQMGNDKSIKCEQNLGHDTMYWYKQDSKKFLKIMFSYNNKELIINETVPNRFSPKSPDKAHLNLHINSLELGDSAVYFCATSSSVLRRGFPGELFFGEGSRLTVL.

The chain joins TRBV7-2 to TRBJ2-1; TCRdb calls TRBD2, which cannot be checked without DNA. Germline CDR1 SGHTA, CDR2 FQGNSA. The CDR3 sequence is 12 residues long. This chain's CDR3 is CASSRRDNEQFF.

V usage is TRBV6-5 and J usage is TRBJ1-2; TCRdb designates TRBD1, a call that cannot be tested without DNA. The CDR3 runs 15 residues. CDR1 and CDR2 (germline): MNHEY, SVGAGI. The CDR3 sequence: CASSYSRRTGGGYTF.

The J gene is TRBJ2-2, the V gene TRBV12-3 or TRBV12-4; TCRdb's assignment of TRBD1 cannot be checked, as there is no DNA. The CDR3 covers 12 residues. CDR3 protein: CASSGRTTELFF.

The chain uses TRBV5-4 and TRBJ2-5; TCRdb calls TRBD1, which cannot be checked without DNA. Germline CDR1 SGHNT, CDR2 YYREEE (reference sequence). This CDR3 has 13 amino acids. CDR3 protein: CASSSQGTETQYF.

CDR3 region: CATSRDTQGPGNSPLHF. This chain connects TRBV15 to TRBJ1-6; TCRdb indicates TRBD1, and absent DNA this call remains unverified. CDR1 is LNHNV, CDR2 YYDKDF, per germline (reference sequence). This CDR3 has 17 residues.

The rearrangement joins TRBV29-1 to TRBJ2-1; there is no DNA to check the TCRdb D call of TRBD2. The CDR3 is 11 amino acids. Germline assignment: CDR1 SQVTM and CDR2 ANQGSEA. This CDR3 reads CSVFSGTEQFF.

The chain links TRBV7-3 to TRBJ2-3; TCRdb outputs TRBD2, but without DNA this stays unchecked. This CDR3 is built from 15 residues. CDR1 SGHTA and CDR2 FQGTGA come from the germline V gene. The CDR3: CASSLGGEGPDTQYF.

V is TRBV20-1 and J is TRBJ2-7. The germline V gene encodes CDR1 DFQATT and CDR2 SNEGSKA (reference sequence). There are 14 residues in the CDR3. The CDR3 loop is CSASWAPNPHEQYF.

The chain couples TRBV25-1 to TRBJ1-2; TCRdb designates TRBD1, a call that cannot be tested without DNA. The CDR3 extends over 13 amino acids. CDR1 and CDR2 (germline): MGHDK, SYGVNS. The CDR3 region is CASSNWGLYGYTF.

V usage is TRBV20-1 and J usage is TRBJ1-1; TCRdb's D call, TRBD1, is unchecked because there is no DNA. The CDR3 is 15 amino acids. Germline assignment: CDR1 DFQATT and CDR2 SNEGSKA (reference sequence). CDR3 protein: CSAPRSGTVNTEAFF.

This chain joins TRBV20-1 and TRBJ2-1; the D call from TCRdb, TRBD2, cannot be confirmed without DNA. The germline gives CDR1 DFQATT, CDR2 SNEGSKA (reference sequence). The CDR3 length is 16 residues. This CDR3 reads CSARGPGLSPYNEQFF.

V usage is TRBV11-3 and J usage is TRBJ2-1; the TCRdb D gene call, TRBD2, has no DNA to confirm it. There are 13 residues in the CDR3. Per the germline V gene, CDR1 is SGHNT and CDR2 is YENEEA. The CDR3 sequence: CASSLGLAGRQFF. Based on the CDR3 plus reference TRBV11-3 and TRBJ2-1, the full variable domain is EAGVVQSPRYKIIEKKQPVAFWCNPISGHNTLYWYLQNLGQGPELLIRYENEEAVDDSQLPKDRFSAERLKGVDSTLKIQPAELGDSAVYLCASSLGLAGRQFFGPGTRLTVL.

V and J are TRBV3-1 and TRBJ2-1; TCRdb outputs TRBD2, but without DNA this stays unchecked. This CDR3 has 12 residues. Per germline, CDR1 LGHDT and CDR2 YNNKEL (reference sequence). The CDR3 sequence: CASSPGGVVRFF.

The chain carries TRBV25-1 and TRBJ2-3; TCRdb's D call, TRBD1, is unchecked because there is no DNA. There are 15 residues in the CDR3. CDR1 MGHDK and CDR2 SYGVNS come from the germline V gene. The CDR3 protein is CASSGSPGGGDTQYF. The full variable domain, completed using reference TRBV25-1 and TRBJ2-3, is EADIYQTPRYLVIGTGKKITLECSQTMGHDKMYWYQQDPGMELHLIHYSYGVNSTEKGDLSSESTVSRIRTEHFPLTLESARPSHTSQYLCASSGSPGGGDTQYFGPGTRLTVL.

The CDR3: CAISLDRGNYGYTF. V gene TRBV10-3 combines with J gene TRBJ1-2; absent DNA, TCRdb's TRBD1 call cannot be checked. Germline V CDR1 and CDR2: ENHRY, SYGVKD. This CDR3 has 14 amino acids.

The rearrangement links TRBV5-1 to TRBJ1-1; TCRdb gives TRBD1 as the D gene, but with no DNA this cannot be confirmed. This CDR3 comprises 14 residues. Germline V gene sequence: CDR1 SGHRS, CDR2 YFSETQ. The CDR3: CASSSSRGVGEAFF.

The chain recombines TRBV5-4 with TRBJ2-1; TCRdb proposes TRBD2, but this gene call is untestable without DNA. Germline lookup yields CDR1 SGHNT and CDR2 YYREEE (reference sequence). This CDR3 contains 16 residues. CDR3 loop: CASSLDGGRRYNEQFF.

The genes are TRBV11-2 and TRBJ1-5; TCRdb proposes TRBD1, but this gene call is untestable without DNA. CDR1 is SGHAT, CDR2 FQNNGV, per germline. This CDR3 spans 15 amino acids. The CDR3 protein is CASSMGQRSGQPQHF. Complete variable domain (other parts from reference TRBV11-2 and TRBJ1-5): EAGVAQSPRYKIIEKRQSVAFWCNPISGHATLYWYQQILGQGPKLLIQFQNNGVVDDSQLPKDRFSAERLKGVDSTLKIQPAKLEDSAVYLCASSMGQRSGQPQHFGDGTRLSIL.

The chain combines TRBV4-2 with TRBJ2-7; there is no DNA to check the TCRdb D call of TRBD1. The CDR3 extends over 14 amino acids. Germline CDR1 and CDR2: LGHNA and YNFKEQ. The CDR3 loop is CASSQVIRDYEQYF.

This chain connects TRBV7-3 to TRBJ2-1. This CDR3 spans 12 amino acids. CDR1 and CDR2 from the germline V gene are SGHTA and FQGTGA. The CDR3 reads CASSIPNNEQFF.

The chain employs TRBV12-3 or TRBV12-4 and TRBJ2-5; TCRdb lists TRBD1, though no DNA is available to test this call. The CDR3 covers 13 residues. The CDR3 sequence is CASSNRGQETQYF.

V usage is TRBV5-1 and J usage is TRBJ2-4; TCRdb lists TRBD2, though no DNA is available to test this call. Germline lookup yields CDR1 SGHRS and CDR2 YFSETQ. This CDR3 spans 14 amino acids. This chain's CDR3 is CASSSSGSTNIQYF.

This sequence joins TRBV27 and TRBJ2-1; the D call of TRBD2 rests on TCRdb alone, since no DNA is present to check it. The CDR3 is 15 residues long. CDR1 MNHEY and CDR2 SMNVEV come from the germline V gene (reference sequence). The CDR3 loop reads CASSFRAGGSGEQFF.

V and J are TRBV6-5 and TRBJ2-7; the D gene TCRdb calls, TRBD2, cannot be checked with no DNA. The CDR3 consists of 14 residues. Germline values: CDR1 MNHEY, CDR2 SVGAGI. CDR3 region: CASSWRAPLDEQYF.

This chain joins TRBV5-6 and TRBJ1-1; TCRdb calls TRBD1, which cannot be checked without DNA. Germline lookup yields CDR1 SGHDT and CDR2 YYEEEE. The CDR3 length is 13 residues. The CDR3 sequence is CASSLAGTVGAFF.

The chain recombines TRBV20-1 with TRBJ2-5; with no DNA, the TCRdb D assignment of TRBD2 cannot be verified. CDR1 is DFQATT, CDR2 SNEGSKA, per germline (reference sequence). CDR3 length equals 19 residues. The chain's CDR3 is CSARDWTGGRANFQETQYF.

The chain combines TRBV5-1 with TRBJ2-5; the TCRdb D gene call, TRBD2, has no DNA to confirm it. Germline V gives CDR1 SGHRS, CDR2 YFSETQ. This CDR3 has 14 residues. The chain's CDR3 is CASSPSLHRETQYF.